Included here is one T cell receptor (beta chain) sequence, with context. Its antigen is still unknown. No qualities accompany the bases; no much larger clone lies one base away. This record belongs to a study of cytomegalovirus exposure and HLA in healthy donors (dated by TCRdb to 2016 to 2017). Describing the broader study: According to an earlier analysis of 450 to 650 of the donors, about 179 million T cells yielded over 100 million unique TCR beta sequences and 250 to 350 Gb of sequence data. Roughly 290 gigabases of sequencing data and approximately 91 million unique TCR sequences made up an early release that covered approximately 700 HLA-typed donors. Among the roughly 400 genotyped donors, approximately 76% belonged to the genetic ancestry cluster associated with self-reported Caucasian donors. The study was designed to test whether signatures of past pathogen exposure could be identified by cataloging public T cell receptors. The study profiled the T cell repertoires of under 700 subjects by immunosequencing and related them to cytomegalovirus serostatus. A separate validation cohort of roughly 130 different subjects was used in addition to the approximately 610-subject first cohort. High-throughput TCR immunosequencing, statistical association of individual TCRs with disease status, and machine learning were combined to predict cytomegalovirus infection status. In a later analysis, previously published TCR beta repertoires from several hundred donors were re-analyzed and high-resolution HLA genotyping was added so that TCR occurrence patterns could be studied. In the later analysis, no new phenotypic data were used to find candidate immune exposures; instead, reliance was placed on TCR beta sequences and their occurrence across donors. An earlier analysis of 500 to 750 of the donors applied high-throughput TCR beta sequencing to assess whether each TCR beta V gene segment acted as functional or pseudogenic. Alongside the repertoire data, information on donor age, sex, ethnicity and CMV serostatus was compiled. A later genetic analysis took genome-wide SNP genotypes for about 55% of the roughly 670 donors and used that subset as a discovery cohort. Every repertoire in the discovery cohort had been generated on one and the same sequencing platform. Class I and class II HLA loci were covered by the typing at four-digit resolution. Typing coverage differed by locus: A, B, C, DRB1 and DQB1 were typed in about 620-640 donors, DQA1 in roughly 510, DPA1 in some 570, and DPB1 in roughly 470. Because of strong linkage in the cohort, 5 or 6 DR-DQ haplotypes were treated as single units for association and clustering. Across some 400 genotyped donors of the cohort, an average of about 240,000 unique TCR beta nucleotide sequences per donor were sequenced, and around 19% of those sequences were non-productive. What the work shows at the level of the full study, not this receptor alone: V-gene and J-gene trimming of TCR beta chains was associated with a missense DCLRE1C variant in a later genetic analysis, and the association was replicated in an independent cohort. A few of the identified cytomegalovirus-associated TCR beta chains were confirmed in vitro to be specific for cytomegalovirus antigens. Compared with equally common non-associated chains, HLA-associated TCR beta chains in a later analysis were more clonally expanded and had lower generation probabilities. For the cohort, immune exposure information was limited to CMV serostatus. It was suggested by the authors that the approach could potentially be generalized to other disease states and immunological phenotypes. Assigning TCR associations to individual alleles was difficult when HLA alleles, especially DR and DQ, strongly co-occurred. Because HLA typing was missing for some donors at each locus, association tests included only the typed subset. Roughly uniform sequencing depth across donors was assumed in presence/absence analyses, although this assumption may not hold. Several of the top co-occurrence clusters appeared to be linked to parvovirus B19, influenza, CMV and Epstein-Barr virus, according to a later analysis. Because counts were too low, 15 to 20 rarely observed V segments, including chromosome 9 orphons, were left out of the earlier analysis of 587 of the donors. A cluster of highly shared sequence variants was judged likely to be a technical artifact of the sequencing pipeline. Most TCR sequences were observed very rarely across donors, whereas some public TCRs were present in many individuals. The classifier was reported to diagnose cytomegalovirus status with high specificity and sensitivity in both the original and validation cohorts. In a later analysis, TCR association rates were found to vary across HLA loci, with the most associated TCRs seen for DRB1 alleles and the fewest for HLA-C alleles. Some IMGT-functional V segments, including TRBV6-2 and TRBV6-3, could not be distinguished by the 87-base-pair reads and were therefore excluded. A further reported finding was that TCR beta sequences accurately predicted the HLA-A and HLA-B alleles for most subjects in the first cohort. Correlated functional status among segregating V segments might be attributable to linkage disequilibrium, but an unknown experimental factor could not be ruled out. In this cohort, only TCR beta chains were sequenced, and detectable features were limited by the absence of alpha or paired-chain data. In an earlier analysis of approximately 600 of the donors, most TCR beta V segments were observed in productive rearrangements about 90% or about 30% of the time, broadly matching IMGT annotations. According to a later analysis, most CMV-associated TCR beta chains appeared to be HLA-restricted, and the HLA associations seemed to be driven largely by CMV exposure. At a false discovery rate of 0.05, a later analysis linked some 17,000 TCR beta sequences to specific HLA alleles. A total of roughly 160 TCR beta chains were listed by the study as associated with cytomegalovirus. A later genetic analysis reported fewer N-insertions in productive TCRs among donors in an Asian-associated ancestry cluster than the approximately 700-donor mean.

From the germline V gene, CDR1 is SQVTM and CDR2 is ANQGSEA. From V the trimming removes 6 bases and from J it removes 6 bases, while the gene matches leave 6 bases of the junction unaccounted for. The CDR3 sequence holds 14 residues, the cysteine and phenylalanine included. The CDR3 DNA has 42 bases and is translated from base 1. Library preparation used the immunoSEQ multiplex PCR assay. For the multiplex PCR, a mixture combining 60 forward primers for TCR Vbeta segments and 13 reverse primers for TCR Jbeta segments was used. Amplification of the CDR3 region of rearranged TCR beta genes was performed with a multiplex PCR assay on genomic DNA. The amplified TCR beta libraries were sequenced on the Illumina HiSeq System as 87-base-pair reads. The source study handled its data this way. A later analysis tallied 80 million to 95 million unique TCR beta chains across the 700 or so repertoires, and around 10 million of those chains were shared by two or more donors. Raw reads were error-corrected and collapsed into unique sequences with a nearest-neighbor algorithm that merged closely related sequences to remove PCR and sequencing errors. To assign V, D and J gene segments, CDR3 sequences were aligned to IMGT reference sequences. For a sequence to be retained, a match of at least six nucleotides to both a V gene segment and a J gene segment was required. Rearrangements were classified as productive when the CDR3 lacked stop codons and remained in frame with V and J, and all other rearrangements were classified as non-productive. Following IMGT convention, CDR3 was defined as the stretch from the second conserved V-encoded cysteine up to the conserved J-encoded phenylalanine. The earlier analysis of 500 to 750 of the donors excluded any sequence lacking an unambiguous match to a single V gene segment. In an earlier analysis of a few hundred of the donors, V segments were called functional above 56.7% productive rearrangements and were called segregating when the between-donor standard deviation exceeded 5%. To diagnose cytomegalovirus status from the catalog of TCR beta chain sequences, a statistical classification framework was built. In a later analysis, TCR nucleotide sequences were compared against IMGT/GENE-DB human TR gene sequences so that V and J genes could be assigned. In a later analysis, CDR3 sequences and most-parsimonious VDJ recombination scenarios were assigned using the TCRdist pipeline. In a later analysis, each TCR beta chain was defined by its CDR3 amino acid sequence together with its V-gene family, and reads lacking a unique V-gene family were excluded. In a later analysis, 450 to 600 highly shared, low-generation-probability nucleotide sequences were removed to address suspected cross-contamination and a sequencing artifact. A later analysis calculated a clonal expansion index for each public chain from normalized within-repertoire ranks of inferred template counts. In a later analysis, generation probabilities were computed with a VDJ recombination model fitted to out-of-frame rearrangements, and the resulting probabilities were checked against IGoR. In a later analysis, hypergeometric tests were used to score TCR-TCR, TCR-HLA and TCR-CMV co-occurrence, with a repertoire-size bias correction applied to TCR pairs. To estimate false discovery rates, a later analysis permuted the HLA or CMV assignments 20 times. In a later analysis, co-occurring TCRs were grouped using DBSCAN, with TCRdist sequence similarity added in when clustering inside HLA-allele-positive subsets. Repertoires with fewer than 30,000 or more than 120,000 public chains, plus five repertoires with anomalous nucleotide sharing, were excluded from co-occurrence clustering. Held by TCRdb, this immuneACCESS table contains in-frame sequences only and omits some clones. Under half of the omission traces to an unresolved V gene where checked; the cause of the rest is unknown. V and J calls plus clone size are reproduced from that table; the DNA served to infer D and trimming. The sample yields about 170,000 clones; more than 80% were counted once. The ten most abundant clones make up roughly 4.5% of the sample.

In total, 500 to 700 healthy bone marrow donors made up the cohort. All cohort members were sampled while nominally healthy, although unrecorded immune exposures were likely present. The donor tested CMV seropositive and was one of the 289 seropositive cohort members. A peripheral blood sample was collected from each donor, and TCR beta sequencing was performed on peripheral blood mononuclear cells. Genomic DNA extraction from the blood cell samples was performed with the Qiagen DNeasy Blood Extraction Kit. Here the chain combines TRBV29-1 and TRBJ2-1, with 12 junctional bases fitting TRBD1. Sequences were obtained from PBMCs. The TCR originated in a woman between 18 and 30 years old in good health and CMV-seropositive. For the CDR3, the sequence is CSVAPGQGANEQFF. The DNA is TGCAGCGTAGCTCCGGGACAGGGGGCCAATGAGCAGTTCTTC.